This T cell receptor (beta chain) was found in a study of blood T cell repertoires in COVID-19. Study-wide context: There were acute and convalescent COVID-19 samples, and they came from the United States, Italy and Spain. PBMCs, B-cell-depleted T cells, or T cells provided the cDNA or gDNA that made up the material.

TCRdb's table, derived via immunoSEQ multiplex PCR, lists solely in-frame clones and lacks some. Of over 200,000 clones in the sample, 83% were seen once. Trimming cost V 4 bases and J 10 bases, with 19 bases left between them. CDR3 size: 15 residues. Germline CDR1 is MNHEY and CDR2 is SVGAGI. The sequence derives from a woman aged 25-40 years with COVID-19, enrolled during active disease. The V gene is TRBV6-5, the J gene TRBJ1-4; weak D call: TRBD1 (5 bases). The sequenced sample was peripheral blood. The CDR3 spells CASSSGTPFRGKLFF. The CDR3 region has the DNA TGTGCCAGCAGTTCCGGGACTCCCTTTCGGGGAAAACTGTTTTTT.